Listed below are T cell receptor beta chains from one sample, sequenced in a study of CD8+ T cells in alopecia areata. TCRdb's copy holds only in-frame clones and misses some; the assay was immunoSEQ multiplex PCR. The sample contains under 350,000 clones, nearly 60% of which appear only once. Here the sequenced sample was CD4+ T cells sorted from blood, taken at week 24, from a patient treated with tofacitinib. These receptor sequences come from a human donor with alopecia areata. The CDR3 runs from the conserved cysteine through the conserved F or W. The order of the fields is D gene, V gene, J gene, clone size, CDR3 protein, CDR3 DNA. D genes are given only for firm matches. Not all rows give a size; the values are once, few, many and, for expanded clones, a class.

d_gene: NA; v_gene: TRBV6-5; j_gene: TRBJ2-3; abundance: once; CDR3aa: CASSYSRRTDTQYF; CDR3nt: TGTGCCAGCAGTTACTCCCGGCGCACAGATACGCAGTATTTT
d_gene: NA; v_gene: TRBV29-1; j_gene: TRBJ1-2; abundance: few; CDR3aa: CSVFFYGYTF; CDR3nt: TGCAGCGTATTTTTTTATGGCTACACCTTC
d_gene: TRBD1; v_gene: TRBV29-1; j_gene: TRBJ2-7; abundance: few; CDR3aa: CSVVPLQGFRQYF; CDR3nt: TGCAGCGTCGTCCCATTACAGGGGTTCAGGCAGTACTTC
d_gene: NA; v_gene: TRBV19; j_gene: TRBJ1-1; abundance: NA; CDR3aa: CASSRGTEAFF; CDR3nt: TGTGCCAGTAGTAGAGGGACTGAAGCTTTCTTT
d_gene: TRBD1; v_gene: TRBV2; j_gene: TRBJ1-4; abundance: NA; CDR3aa: CASSGDRTNEKLFF; CDR3nt: TGTGCCAGCAGTGGGGACAGGACGAATGAAAAACTGTTTTTT
d_gene: NA; v_gene: TRBV7-9; j_gene: TRBJ2-2; abundance: NA; CDR3aa: CASRLTGLSTGELFF; CDR3nt: TGTGCCAGCAGACTTACAGGCCTTTCGACCGGGGAGCTGTTTTTT
d_gene: TRBD2; v_gene: TRBV5-1; j_gene: TRBJ2-2; abundance: NA; CDR3aa: CASSSSTSGALHTGELFF; CDR3nt: TGCGCCAGCAGCTCTTCGACTAGCGGGGCCCTACACACCGGGGAGCTGTTTTTT
d_gene: NA; v_gene: TRBV28; j_gene: TRBJ1-1; abundance: few; CDR3aa: CASSFRRVPEAFF; CDR3nt: TGTGCCAGCAGTTTCCGCAGGGTTCCCGAAGCTTTCTTT
d_gene: TRBD1; v_gene: TRBV29-1; j_gene: TRBJ1-1; abundance: NA; CDR3aa: CSGTTGGNTEAFF; CDR3nt: TGCAGCGGCACGACAGGGGGGAACACTGAAGCTTTCTTT
d_gene: NA; v_gene: TRBV7-9; j_gene: TRBJ2-4; abundance: NA; CDR3aa: CASSLSEYF; CDR3nt: TGTGCCAGCAGCTTATCGGAGTACTTC
d_gene: TRBD1; v_gene: TRBV4-1; j_gene: TRBJ2-4; abundance: NA; CDR3aa: CASSQNLGGENIQYF; CDR3nt: TGCGCCAGCAGCCAAAATTTAGGGGGCGAAAACATTCAGTACTTC
d_gene: NA; v_gene: TRBV29-1; j_gene: TRBJ1-5; abundance: NA; CDR3aa: CSVGSGDQPQHF; CDR3nt: TGCAGCGTTGGTTCAGGGGATCAGCCCCAGCATTTT
d_gene: NA; v_gene: TRBV6-5; j_gene: TRBJ1-1; abundance: NA; CDR3aa: CASSYSGGGAFF; CDR3nt: TGTGCCAGCAGTTACTCCGGTGGGGGAGCTTTCTTT
d_gene: TRBD2; v_gene: TRBV2; j_gene: TRBJ2-2; abundance: NA; CDR3aa: CASNRGENTGELFF; CDR3nt: TGTGCCAGCAATCGGGGGGAGAACACCGGGGAGCTGTTTTTT
d_gene: NA; v_gene: TRBV7-2; j_gene: TRBJ1-1; abundance: NA; CDR3aa: CASSFRLQGNTEAFF; CDR3nt: TGTGCCAGCAGCTTTCGATTACAGGGGAACACTGAAGCTTTCTTT
d_gene: NA; v_gene: TRBV15; j_gene: TRBJ1-5; abundance: NA; CDR3aa: CATSRGQGLQPQHF; CDR3nt: TGTGCCACCAGCAGAGGTCAGGGGCTTCAGCCCCAGCATTTT
d_gene: NA; v_gene: TRBV4-1; j_gene: TRBJ2-1; abundance: NA; CDR3aa: CASSHLGLRKYNEQFF; CDR3nt: TGCGCCAGCAGCCACTTGGGTCTCCGAAAATACAATGAGCAGTTCTTC
d_gene: NA; v_gene: TRBV5-1; j_gene: TRBJ2-7; abundance: NA; CDR3aa: CASSLAGGTNYEQYF; CDR3nt: TGCGCCAGCAGCTTGGCCGGAGGGACAAACTACGAGCAGTACTTC
d_gene: NA; v_gene: TRBV7-9; j_gene: TRBJ1-5; abundance: NA; CDR3aa: CASSLGQSNQPQHF; CDR3nt: TGTGCCAGCAGCTTAGGGCAGAGCAATCAGCCCCAGCATTTT
d_gene: NA; v_gene: TRBV25-1; j_gene: TRBJ1-2; abundance: once; CDR3aa: CASKSLYGYTF; CDR3nt: TGTGCCAGCAAGAGCCTCTATGGCTACACCTTC
d_gene: NA; v_gene: TRBV6-5; j_gene: TRBJ2-2; abundance: NA; CDR3aa: CASREQGGTGELFF; CDR3nt: TGTGCCAGCAGAGAACAGGGAGGTACCGGGGAGCTGTTTTTT
d_gene: NA; v_gene: TRBV29-1; j_gene: TRBJ1-3; abundance: once; CDR3aa: CSVEDSGSGYTIYF; CDR3nt: TGCAGCGTTGAAGATTCAGGTTCAGGCTACACCATATATTTT
d_gene: NA; v_gene: TRBV29-1; j_gene: TRBJ2-5; abundance: few; CDR3aa: CSVYRQIQETQYF; CDR3nt: TGCAGCGTTTACAGACAGATTCAAGAGACCCAGTACTTC
d_gene: NA; v_gene: TRBV6-6; j_gene: TRBJ1-1; abundance: NA; CDR3aa: CAGSGAYRESEAFF; CDR3nt: TGTGCCGGCTCAGGGGCCTACAGGGAGTCTGAAGCTTTCTTT
d_gene: TRBD1; v_gene: TRBV29-1; j_gene: TRBJ1-5; abundance: NA; CDR3aa: CSVVTGASGNQPQHF; CDR3nt: TGCAGCGTAGTAACAGGGGCCTCGGGCAATCAGCCCCAGCATTTT
d_gene: NA; v_gene: TRBV29-1; j_gene: TRBJ1-2; abundance: few; CDR3aa: CSGTANYGYTF; CDR3nt: TGCAGCGGTACAGCAAACTATGGCTACACCTTC
d_gene: NA; v_gene: TRBV27; j_gene: TRBJ1-1; abundance: few; CDR3aa: CASSFRGQGNTEAFF; CDR3nt: TGTGCCAGCAGTTTCCGGGGGCAGGGAAACACTGAAGCTTTCTTT
d_gene: NA; v_gene: TRBV29-1; j_gene: TRBJ2-3; abundance: few; CDR3aa: CSVEQGTDTQYF; CDR3nt: TGCAGCGTTGAACAGGGGACCGATACGCAGTATTTT
d_gene: NA; v_gene: TRBV28; j_gene: TRBJ2-3; abundance: few; CDR3aa: CASSFRRVSTDTQYF; CDR3nt: TGTGCCAGCAGTTTTCGGAGGGTGAGCACAGATACGCAGTATTTT
d_gene: NA; v_gene: TRBV11-2; j_gene: TRBJ2-1; abundance: NA; CDR3aa: CASSLGPTNEQFF; CDR3nt: TGTGCCAGCAGCTTAGGGCCAACCAATGAGCAGTTCTTC
d_gene: NA; v_gene: TRBV7-2; j_gene: TRBJ1-2; abundance: NA; CDR3aa: CASSLARERLEGYTF; CDR3nt: TGTGCCAGCAGCTTAGCGCGGGAACGGCTAGAGGGCTACACCTTC
d_gene: TRBD2; v_gene: TRBV27; j_gene: TRBJ2-3; abundance: NA; CDR3aa: CASSRRPPSGGGMDTQYF; CDR3nt: TGTGCCAGCAGTCGCCGTCCCCCTAGCGGGGGGGGAATGGATACGCAGTATTTT
d_gene: TRBD2; v_gene: TRBV30; j_gene: TRBJ2-1; abundance: few; CDR3aa: CAWSVAGGSALEQFF; CDR3nt: TGTGCCTGGAGTGTCGCGGGGGGTAGTGCCCTTGAGCAGTTCTTC
d_gene: TRBD1; v_gene: TRBV20-1; j_gene: TRBJ1-6; abundance: NA; CDR3aa: CSAPQGNLHF; CDR3nt: TGCAGTGCCCCACAGGGGAATCTCCACTTT
d_gene: NA; v_gene: TRBV7-3; j_gene: TRBJ2-1; abundance: few; CDR3aa: CASSLGADYNEQFF; CDR3nt: TGTGCCAGCAGCTTAGGGGCAGATTACAATGAGCAGTTCTTC
d_gene: NA; v_gene: TRBV13; j_gene: TRBJ2-5; abundance: NA; CDR3aa: CASSLPPAGSQYF; CDR3nt: TGTGCCAGCAGCTTACCCCCCGCCGGGAGCCAGTACTTC
d_gene: TRBD2; v_gene: TRBV29-1; j_gene: TRBJ2-5; abundance: few; CDR3aa: CSVQGLAGGETQYF; CDR3nt: TGCAGCGTACAGGGACTAGCGGGAGGGGAGACCCAGTACTTC
d_gene: NA; v_gene: TRBV23-1; j_gene: TRBJ2-1; abundance: few; CDR3aa: CASSQSKRFF; CDR3nt: TGCGCCAGCAGTCAATCAAAAAGGTTCTTC
d_gene: TRBD2; v_gene: TRBV5-1; j_gene: TRBJ2-5; abundance: NA; CDR3aa: CASSLTPSGGRGTQYF; CDR3nt: TGCGCCAGCAGCTTGACACCTAGCGGGGGACGGGGGACCCAGTACTTC
d_gene: NA; v_gene: TRBV29-1; j_gene: TRBJ2-7; abundance: NA; CDR3aa: CSVDGQGHEQYF; CDR3nt: TGCAGCGTTGATGGCCAGGGACACGAGCAGTACTTC
d_gene: NA; v_gene: TRBV7-9; j_gene: TRBJ1-1; abundance: few; CDR3aa: CASSLQDVNTEAFF; CDR3nt: TGTGCCAGCAGCTTACAGGATGTGAACACTGAAGCTTTCTTT
d_gene: NA; v_gene: TRBV29-1; j_gene: TRBJ2-7; abundance: NA; CDR3aa: CSVAGSSYEQYF; CDR3nt: TGCAGCGTTGCGGGCAGCTCCTACGAGCAGTACTTC
d_gene: NA; v_gene: TRBV6-5; j_gene: TRBJ2-5; abundance: NA; CDR3aa: CASSRPQETQYF; CDR3nt: TGTGCCAGCAGCAGGCCCCAAGAGACCCAGTACTTC
d_gene: TRBD1; v_gene: TRBV29-1; j_gene: TRBJ2-7; abundance: NA; CDR3aa: CSVQGAAYEQYF; CDR3nt: TGCAGCGTACAGGGGGCTGCCTACGAGCAGTACTTC
d_gene: NA; v_gene: TRBV29-1; j_gene: TRBJ1-1; abundance: NA; CDR3aa: CSVGYGTEAFF; CDR3nt: TGCAGCGTTGGATATGGGACTGAAGCTTTCTTT
d_gene: NA; v_gene: TRBV5-4; j_gene: TRBJ2-1; abundance: NA; CDR3aa: CASSLGGAQANEQFF; CDR3nt: TGTGCCAGCAGCTTGGGGGGGGCGCAAGCCAATGAGCAGTTCTTC
d_gene: NA; v_gene: TRBV4-1; j_gene: TRBJ1-4; abundance: few; CDR3aa: CASSQDLGAGEKLFF; CDR3nt: TGCGCCAGCAGCCAAGATCTCGGGGCGGGTGAAAAACTGTTTTTT
d_gene: TRBD1; v_gene: TRBV4-1; j_gene: TRBJ2-4; abundance: NA; CDR3aa: CASSQGPGQEIGNIQYF; CDR3nt: TGCGCCAGCAGCCAAGGCCCAGGACAGGAGATAGGGAACATTCAGTACTTC
d_gene: NA; v_gene: TRBV6-6; j_gene: TRBJ1-4; abundance: NA; CDR3aa: CASGRGLEKLFF; CDR3nt: TGTGCCAGCGGCCGGGGTCTTGAAAAACTGTTTTTT
d_gene: TRBD1; v_gene: TRBV27; j_gene: TRBJ1-5; abundance: NA; CDR3aa: CASSLKVGRQGQPQHF; CDR3nt: TGTGCCAGCAGTTTAAAGGTCGGCAGACAGGGGCAGCCCCAGCATTTT
d_gene: TRBD1; v_gene: TRBV28; j_gene: TRBJ2-7; abundance: NA; CDR3aa: CASSPTGISYEQYF; CDR3nt: TGTGCCAGCAGTCCGACAGGGATCTCCTACGAGCAGTACTTC
d_gene: TRBD1; v_gene: TRBV7-9; j_gene: TRBJ1-5; abundance: NA; CDR3aa: CASSSAARGVYGQPQHF; CDR3nt: TGTGCCAGCAGCTCCGCGGCCAGGGGGGTTTACGGGCAGCCCCAGCATTTT
d_gene: NA; v_gene: TRBV9; j_gene: TRBJ2-1; abundance: NA; CDR3aa: CASSSRTGNEQFF; CDR3nt: TGTGCCAGCAGCTCCAGGACGGGCAATGAGCAGTTCTTC
d_gene: NA; v_gene: TRBV4-1; j_gene: TRBJ2-7; abundance: NA; CDR3aa: CASSLSGSYEQYF; CDR3nt: TGCGCCAGCAGCCTATCAGGAAGCTACGAGCAGTACTTC
d_gene: NA; v_gene: TRBV7-6; j_gene: TRBJ2-5; abundance: NA; CDR3aa: CASSFQGRETQYF; CDR3nt: TGTGCCAGCAGCTTTCAGGGGCGGGAGACCCAGTACTTC
d_gene: NA; v_gene: TRBV7-9; j_gene: TRBJ1-2; abundance: NA; CDR3aa: CASSLGVLDGYTF; CDR3nt: TGTGCCAGCAGCTTAGGTGTTCTCGATGGCTACACCTTC
d_gene: TRBD1; v_gene: TRBV6-1; j_gene: TRBJ1-5; abundance: NA; CDR3aa: CASSGQGSGSTWDQPQHF; CDR3nt: TGTGCCAGCAGTGGACAGGGATCGGGATCTACTTGGGATCAGCCCCAGCATTTT